The text below deals with one T cell receptor beta chain. The antigen is not known. V was clipped by 6 bases and J by 3 bases, with 16 bases between them. The CDR3 is 14 residues long. The germline V gene has CDR1 DFQATT and CDR2 SNEGSKA (reference sequence). TCRdb recomputed calls from the reads with MiXCR, one row per CDR3 protein. Of about 740,000 distinct CDR3 sequences in the sample, around a third are singletons; the top ten hold roughly 20%. The sample is drawn from a study of T cell repertoires in cytomegalovirus infection. As for the study in general: Based on public TCR beta signatures, there were indications of CMV infection and of a matching HLA type. Study-level results: It was HLA-C-restricted CMV-specific TCR beta clonotypes that dominated the response ex vivo.

The receptor was isolated from a human donor in good health (CMV status not recorded). Some clones in this sample may be carry-over from other donors' samples. This specimen was cultured PBMCs, taken from culture after CMV antigen stimulation. J is TRBJ2-3 and V is TRBV20-1; D perhaps matches TRBD1 (5 bases). CDR3 sequence (DNA): TGCAGTGCCCGCCGGGTAGGGGCAACAGATACGCAGTATTTT. It encodes CSARRVGATDTQYF.